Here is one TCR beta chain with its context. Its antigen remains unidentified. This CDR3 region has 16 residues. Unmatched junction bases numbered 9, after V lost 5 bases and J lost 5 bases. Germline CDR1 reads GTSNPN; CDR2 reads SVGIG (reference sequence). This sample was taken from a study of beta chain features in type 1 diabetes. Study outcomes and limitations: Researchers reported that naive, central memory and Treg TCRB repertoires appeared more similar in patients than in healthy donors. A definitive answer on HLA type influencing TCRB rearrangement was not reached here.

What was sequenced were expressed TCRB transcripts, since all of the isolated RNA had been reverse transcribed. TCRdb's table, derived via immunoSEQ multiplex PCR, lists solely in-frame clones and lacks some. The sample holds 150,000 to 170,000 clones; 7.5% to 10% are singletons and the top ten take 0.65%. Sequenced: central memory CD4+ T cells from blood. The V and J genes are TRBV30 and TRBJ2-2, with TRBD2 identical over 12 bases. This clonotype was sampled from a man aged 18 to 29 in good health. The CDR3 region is CAWAGEGTSGTGELFF. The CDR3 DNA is TGTGCCTGGGCAGGTGAAGGGACTAGCGGGACCGGGGAGCTGTTTTTT.